What follows are 28 T cell receptor beta chains derived from one specimen sequenced in a study of blood T cell repertoires in COVID-19. Method: immunoSEQ multiplex PCR; TCRdb's copy keeps in-frame clones and lacks some. The repertoire holds around 180,000 clones, with around 90% as singletons. Sequencing was carried out using peripheral blood. Receptor source: a human donor in a cohort sampled during active COVID-19.

The gene calls are TRBV6-5 and TRBJ1-6; D is perhaps TRBD1 (6 bases). The CDR3 runs 15 residues. Germline V lookup: CDR1 MNHEY, CDR2 SVGAGI. With 2 bases removed from V and 7 bases from J, the gap between germline ends came to 12 bases. The CDR3 protein is CASSYETGRNSPLHF. The DNA for the CDR3 is TGTGCCAGCAGTTACGAGACAGGACGAAATTCACCCCTCCACTTT.

V is TRBV7-2 and J is TRBJ2-1; 7 bases align to TRBD2. The CDR3 consists of 14 residues. V lost 5 bases and J lost 8; bases outside the gene matches: 9. Per the germline V gene, CDR1 is SGHTA and CDR2 is FQGNSA. This CDR3 reads CASSHRTREHEQFF. The CDR3 nucleotides are TGTGCCAGCAGCCACCGGACTAGAGAACATGAGCAGTTCTTC. Combining the CDR3 with reference TRBV7-2 and TRBJ2-1 gives the whole variable domain GAGVSQSPSNKVTEKGKDVELRCDPISGHTALYWYRQSLGQGLEFLIYFQGNSAPDKSGLPSDRFSAERTGGSVSTLTIQRTQQEDSAVYLCASSHRTREHEQFFGPGTRLTVL.

This clone was detected only once. The rearrangement uses TRBV27 and TRBJ2-5; 7 bases agree with TRBD1. V gave up 3 bases and J gave up 1 base; unmatched junction bases: 5. Germline V CDR1 and CDR2: MNHEY, SMNVEV (reference sequence). The CDR3 sequence is 15 residues long. CDR3 nucleotide sequence: TGTGCCAGCAGTTTGACAGGGAAGATCCAAGAGACCCAGTACTTC. This sequence encodes CASSLTGKIQETQYF.

This clone was seen a few times. V usage is TRBV25-1 and J usage is TRBJ1-6; TRBD1 might be the D (5 bases). Germline V gene data show CDR1 as MGHDK and CDR2 as SYGVNS. This CDR3 contains 12 residues. CDR3 in DNA: TGTGCAGCACAGGATTCGAATTCACCCCTCCACTTT. The encoded protein is CAAQDSNSPLHF. Drawing the rest from reference TRBV25-1 and TRBJ1-6, the complete variable domain is EADIYQTPRYLVIGTGKKITLECSQTMGHDKMYWYQQDPGMELHLIHYSYGVNSTEKGDLSSESTVSRIRTEHFPLTLESARPSHTSQYLCAAQDSNSPLHFGNGTRLTVT.

About this clone: The identical CDR3 is also encoded by other nucleotide sequences in the sample. The chain has TRBV9 and TRBJ1-1; TRBD1 matches 9 bases. Germline lookup yields CDR1 SGDLS and CDR2 YYNGEE. CDR3 length equals 14 residues. J lost 5 bases, V lost 3 bases, and 5 bases had no gene match. CDR3 sequence reads: CASSARQGGTEAFF. DNA for the CDR3: TGTGCCAGCAGCGCTCGACAGGGGGGGACTGAAGCTTTCTTT.

This clone was recorded once. The V call is TRBV5-1, the J call TRBJ2-3; 15 bases map to TRBD2. This CDR3 comprises 17 residues. Trimming cost V 4 bases and J 5 bases; bases outside gene matches: 8. CDR1 is SGHRS and CDR2 is YFSETQ in the germline V gene. The CDR3 protein is CASSPGTSGGKVDTQYF. CDR3 DNA sequence: TGCGCCAGCAGCCCGGGGACTAGCGGGGGGAAGGTAGATACGCAGTATTTT.

The genes are TRBV5-1 and TRBJ1-5, with no clear D. CDR3 length: 13 amino acids. Germline assignment: CDR1 SGHRS and CDR2 YFSETQ. V lost 3 bases, J lost 3 bases, and 7 bases lay in between. The CDR3 region is CASSSDSNQPQHF. Here the CDR3 DNA reads TGCGCCAGCAGCTCGGACTCCAATCAGCCCCAGCATTTT.

This clone was detected a few times. This sequence joins TRBV6-2 or TRBV6-3 and TRBJ2-3; 7 nucleotides align to TRBD2. The CDR3 is 16 residues long. The V and J ends lost 2 bases and 2 bases, in that order; junction bases with no gene match: 7. The V gene's germline CDR1 is MNHEY and CDR2 SVGEGT. CDR3 sequence: CASSYGLAVATDTQYF. The CDR3 coding sequence is TGTGCCAGCAGTTACGGGCTAGCGGTGGCCACAGATACGCAGTATTTT.

The chain employs TRBV4-3 and TRBJ2-2; 8 bases align to TRBD1. With V trimmed by 4 bases and J by 7 bases, 14 bases remained unmatched. Germline CDR1 and CDR2: LGHNA and YSLEER. This CDR3 spans 17 amino acids. CDR3 amino acids: CASSPRGTRQGNGELFF. The CDR3 DNA follows: TGCGCCAGCAGCCCTAGGGGGACCCGACAGGGGAACGGGGAGCTGTTTTTT.

The chain combines TRBV5-1 with TRBJ2-5, with 8 positions matching TRBD2. The DNA end is more similar to TRBJ2-7, so the J call may be wrong. The CDR3 runs 15 residues. Germline V gene lookup returns CDR1 SGHRS and CDR2 YFSETQ. The CDR3 DNA reads as TGCGCCAGCAGCCTAACTAGCGGAATCCCCCACGAGCAGTACTTC. This codes for CASSLTSGIPHEQYF.

This clone was picked up a small number of times. This chain uses TRBV9 with TRBJ1-3, with D unresolved. V lost 0 bases, J lost 4 bases, and 11 bases lay in between. From germline, CDR1 is SGDLS and CDR2 YYNGEE. The CDR3 totals 15 residues. In nucleotides, the CDR3 is TGTGCCAGCAGCGTAGGAAGAGTTTCGGGAAACACCATATATTTT. Amino acids: CASSVGRVSGNTIYF.

V usage is TRBV7-2 and J usage is TRBJ2-1, with a weak D call TRBD2 (6 bases). The CDR3 is 15 residues long. Germline V CDR1 and CDR2: SGHTA, FQGNSA. Trimming took 1 base from V and 6 from J, leaving 13 bases between them. The CDR3 nucleotides are TGTGCCAGCAGCTTAGAGGGCGGGATAGGCAATGAGCAGTTCTTC. It codes for CASSLEGGIGNEQFF.

CDR3 amino acids: CALGLAGWHGELFF. The DNA for the CDR3 is TGTGCCTTGGGACTAGCGGGGTGGCACGGGGAGCTGTTTTTT. The gene calls are TRBV30 and TRBJ2-2, with 13 bases identical to TRBD2. The CDR3 consists of 14 residues. Germline lookup yields CDR1 GTSNPN and CDR2 SVGIG (reference sequence). The J segment lost 7 bases and the V segment lost 7 bases, leaving 6 bases of the junction unmatched.

This clone has a single count. The chain links TRBV10-3 to TRBJ1-1; a possible D gene is TRBD1 (6 bases). Germline lookup yields CDR1 ENHRY and CDR2 SYGVKD. This CDR3 has 14 amino acids. The V and J ends lost 10 bases and 5 bases respectively, with 20 bases between them. As DNA, the CDR3 is TGTGCCACAGGGGAGACAGGCGGGGGGACTGAAGCTTTCTTT. Protein sequence: CATGETGGGTEAFF.

This clone was seen once. The V and J genes are TRBV2 and TRBJ1-1; 9 nucleotides match TRBD1. The CDR3 has 16 residues. From germline, CDR1 is SNHLY and CDR2 FYNNEI. V was pared by 4 bases and J by 1 base, with 7 bases of the junction left unmatched. CDR3 sequence (DNA): TGTGCCAGCAGTGTCTCTTTGGACAGGGGGAACACTGAAGCTTTCTTT. Translating gives CASSVSLDRGNTEAFF.

On this clone itself: This CDR3 is also generated by other DNA sequences in the sample. The genes are TRBV6-2 or TRBV6-3 and TRBJ2-7, with a weak D call TRBD1 (6 bases). In germline, CDR1 is MNHEY, CDR2 SVGEGT. The CDR3 has 14 residues. The V and J ends lost 2 bases and 2 bases respectively, with 10 bases between them. The CDR3: CASSYGQGPYEQYF. Here the CDR3 DNA reads TGTGCCAGCAGTTACGGGCAGGGGCCCTACGAGCAGTACTTC.

The gene calls are TRBV5-1 and TRBJ2-1; 7 bases agree with TRBD2. V was clipped by 6 bases and J by 0 bases; unmatched bases: 6. The V gene's germline CDR1 is SGHRS and CDR2 YFSETQ. The CDR3 is 15 residues long. CDR3 DNA: TGCGCCAGCACGCCTAGCGGACGCTCCTACAATGAGCAGTTCTTC. This codes for CASTPSGRSYNEQFF.

The chain employs TRBV6-5 and TRBJ2-3, with TRBD2 as a possible D gene (5 bases). CDR1 and CDR2 from the germline V gene are MNHEY and SVGAGI. Deletions cut 8 bases from V and 2 bases from J, with 11 bases between. The CDR3 runs to 13 residues. The CDR3 region has the DNA TGTGCCAGCGCACAGCGGCTCACAGATACGCAGTATTTT. Translation gives CASAQRLTDTQYF.

The chain combines TRBV5-4 with TRBJ2-2; D is uncertain. The CDR3 extends over 13 amino acids. Trimming took 1 base from V and 7 from J, leaving 8 bases between them. The germline gives CDR1 SGHNT, CDR2 YYREEE (reference sequence). The DNA for the CDR3 is TGTGCCAGCAGCTTGACTGGCGGCGGGGAGCTGTTTTTT. Its protein product is CASSLTGGGELFF. Drawing the rest from reference TRBV5-4 and TRBJ2-2, the complete variable domain is ETGVTQSPTHLIKTRGQQVTLRCSSQSGHNTVSWYQQALGQGPQFIFQYYREEENGRGNFPPRFSGLQFPNYSSELNVNALELDDSALYLCASSLTGGGELFFGEGSRLTVL.

CDR3 bases: TGTGCCAGCAGCCTCGGACAGGGGAATCAGCCCCAGCATTTT. Translation: CASSLGQGNQPQHF. V gene TRBV7-2 combines with J gene TRBJ1-5; 9 nucleotides align to TRBD1. CDR3 length: 14 amino acids. Germline V gives CDR1 SGHTA, CDR2 FQGNSA. V gave up 5 bases and J gave up 4 bases; unmatched junction bases: 3.

This clone was observed a single time. The V call is TRBV7-2, the J call TRBJ2-5, with 14 nucleotides matching TRBD2. CDR1 is SGHTA and CDR2 is FQGNSA in the germline V gene. V trimming: 5 bases; J trimming: 6 bases; junction bases outside the gene matches: 5. There are 15 residues in the CDR3. The CDR3 sequence is CASSPGTSGSQTQYF. For the CDR3, the DNA is TGTGCCAGCAGCCCGGGGACTAGCGGGAGTCAGACCCAGTACTTC. Full variable domain (remainder filled in from reference TRBV7-2 and TRBJ2-5): GAGVSQSPSNKVTEKGKDVELRCDPISGHTALYWYRQSLGQGLEFLIYFQGNSAPDKSGLPSDRFSAERTGGSVSTLTIQRTQQEDSAVYLCASSPGTSGSQTQYFGPGTRLLVL.

This clone was detected a few times. The V and J genes are TRBV4-3 and TRBJ1-4; TRBD1 agrees at 9 bases. The V segment lost 1 base and the J segment 5 bases; nucleotides outside the gene matches: 5. Germline V gene sequence: CDR1 LGHNA, CDR2 YSLEER. The CDR3 has 16 amino acids. Here the CDR3 reads CASSQAPGQGNEKLFF. In DNA, the CDR3 is TGCGCCAGCAGCCAAGCTCCGGGACAGGGCAATGAAAAACTGTTTTTT.

The J gene is TRBJ2-1, the V gene TRBV6-6; 9 bases agree with TRBD1. Germline values: CDR1 MNHNY, CDR2 SVGAGI (reference sequence). This CDR3 region has 15 residues. Unmatched junction bases numbered 9, after V lost 6 bases and J lost 6 bases. The CDR3 reads CASSLRDRVINEQFF. CDR3 in DNA: TGTGCCAGCAGCCTCCGGGACAGGGTTATCAATGAGCAGTTCTTC.

This chain joins TRBV9 and TRBJ2-5; TRBD2 is a possible D gene (5 bases). Trimming took 0 bases from V and 5 from J, leaving 14 bases between them. The germline CDR1 and CDR2 sequences are SGDLS and YYNGEE. The CDR3 loop spans 15 amino acids. CDR3 protein: CASSVGPDRGETQYF. CDR3 bases: TGTGCCAGCAGCGTAGGACCAGACCGCGGGGAGACCCAGTACTTC.

This clone was found once. The chain combines TRBV16 with TRBJ1-4; TRBD1 matches 10 bases. After removal of 2 bases from V and 7 bases from J, the junction contained 4 bases not matched to a gene. The CDR3 contains 15 residues. In germline, CDR1 is KGHSY, CDR2 FQNENV. This CDR3 is CASSQEGQGTEKLFF. CDR3 nucleotide sequence: TGTGCCAGCAGCCAAGAGGGACAGGGGACTGAAAAACTGTTTTTT.

The rearrangement joins TRBV28 to TRBJ2-7; D call uncertain. There are 12 residues in the CDR3. Germline V gene sequence: CDR1 MDHEN, CDR2 SYDVKM. V was trimmed by 6 bases and J by 0 bases, leaving 6 bases between them. The CDR3, as DNA: TGTGCCAGCAGCCCAGACTCCTACGAGCAGTACTTC. Its translation: CASSPDSYEQYF. The full variable domain, in which reference TRBV28 and TRBJ2-7 provide the parts outside the CDR3, is DVKVTQSSRYLVKRTGEKVFLECVQDMDHENMFWYRQDPGLGLRLIYFSYDVKMKEKGDIPEGYSVSREKKERFSLILESASTNQTSMYLCASSPDSYEQYFGPGTRLTVT.

J is TRBJ2-2 and V is TRBV19; 9 bases match TRBD1. Germline V lookup: CDR1 LNHDA, CDR2 SQIVND (reference sequence). The V and J ends lost 3 bases and 4 bases, in that order; junction bases with no gene match: 6. This CDR3 contains 16 residues. This chain's CDR3 is CASSMSGTGFTGELFF. CDR3 DNA: TGTGCCAGTAGTATGTCCGGGACAGGGTTCACCGGGGAGCTGTTTTTT.

The chain links TRBV3-1 (or the pseudogene TRBV3-2) to TRBJ1-6, with TRBD1 identical over 7 bases. The CDR3 loop spans 20 amino acids. With 1 base clipped from V and 7 bases from J, the junction kept 19 bases outside the gene matches. Germline CDR1 is LGHDT and CDR2 is YNNKEL (reference sequence). DNA for the CDR3: TGTGCCAGCAGCCAAGGGGCTCAATTCGTGGCGACAGGGCGGAATTCACCCCTCCACTTT. Translation gives CASSQGAQFVATGRNSPLHF.